This paragraph covers one T cell receptor (beta chain) sequence. Antigen specificity is unknown. This sample was taken from a study of T-cell memory formation after mild COVID-19. Study-wide results and limits: Some clones that responded turned up in pre-infection memory, which suggests that cross-reactive memory joined in. Clones shrinking between day 15 and 85 showed a balanced CD4/CD8 split, and those that grew later tilted toward CD4+. Among contracting clones, CD4+ were mainly CM/EM and CD8+ enriched in EMRA.

There are 14 residues in the CDR3. The germline V gene encodes CDR1 MRHNA and CDR2 SNTAGT. V dropped 10 bases and J dropped 0 bases, with 15 bases sitting between them. TCRdb re-derived calls from the 5' RACE reads in MiXCR, one entry per CDR3 protein. The table lists around 470,000 distinct CDR3 sequences, roughly 20% of them singletons. V and J are TRBV6-4 and TRBJ1-1, with unresolved D. What was sequenced was PBMCs or a T cell subset sorted from them (not recorded which). This receptor was identified in an adult woman who had mild COVID-19 (a few samples of this study predate the infection). Cell type and time point are not known. The CDR3 DNA sequence: TGTGCCATCACCGCAACCGAACTGAACACTGAAGCTTTCTTT. This gives the protein CAITATELNTEAFF.